Below, 7 T cell receptor beta chains from the same sample are listed, as sequenced in a study of shared clonotypes between healthy human individuals. Profiling relied on immunoSEQ multiplex PCR, and the TCRdb table lists in-frame clones only, not all of them. Among 950,000 to 1,200,000 clones listed, roughly 80% were seen once. The sample was memory CD4+ T cells from PBMCs. Subset specified: CD45RA-negative fraction. The source is a man between 18 and 29 years old in good health. Some clones in this sample may be carry-over from other donors' samples.

The genes are TRBV10-3 and TRBJ1-3; D remains unclear. The germline V and J ends were trimmed by 6 bases and 0 bases, with 9 bases remaining between them. CDR3 length: 14 amino acids. Per the germline V gene, CDR1 is ENHRY and CDR2 is SYGVKD. The CDR3 DNA follows: TGTGCCATCAGGGACCGGGCCTCTGGAAACACCATATATTTT. Amino acids: CAIRDRASGNTIYF.

The chain combines TRBV5-1 with TRBJ1-1; the D is unclear. Germline CDR1 reads SGHRS; CDR2 reads YFSETQ. The CDR3 covers 15 residues. Trimming removed 4 bases at V and 1 base at J, with 14 bases between. CDR3 DNA sequence: TGCGCCAGCAGCCTCCAGGACGGGCGGAACACTGAAGCTTTCTTT. Translated: CASSLQDGRNTEAFF.

Points on this clone: In the same sample, other DNA sequences code for this CDR3. V and J are TRBV28 and TRBJ2-3; no definite D call. The CDR3 loop spans 12 amino acids. Per the germline V gene, CDR1 is MDHEN and CDR2 is SYDVKM. Trimming took 6 bases from V and 6 from J, leaving 10 bases between them. This CDR3 is CASSPRWDTQYF. CDR3 coding DNA: TGTGCCAGCAGCCCTCGTTGGGATACGCAGTATTTT.

The rearrangement joins TRBV7-2 to TRBJ2-7, with D perhaps matching TRBD1 (6 bases). The CDR3 sequence is 14 residues long. From germline, CDR1 is SGHTA and CDR2 FQGNSA. V was shortened by 5 bases and J by 4 bases, with 15 bases between the two germline ends. CDR3 sequence (DNA): TGTGCCAGCAGCCCAAGCACAGGGAGTTACGAGCAGTACTTC. Its translation: CASSPSTGSYEQYF.

As concerns this clone: The sample contains more than one DNA sequence encoding this CDR3. The chain is built from TRBV14 and TRBJ2-5; D is unresolved. The CDR3 covers 12 residues. V was trimmed by 4 bases and J by 1 base, leaving 4 bases between them. Germline assignment: CDR1 SGHDN and CDR2 FVKESK. This chain's CDR3 is CASSRLQETQYF. The CDR3 nucleotides read TGTGCCAGCAGCCGCCTCCAAGAGACCCAGTACTTC.

The J gene is TRBJ1-1, the V gene TRBV28; no firm D call. This CDR3 has 14 amino acids. CDR1 is MDHEN and CDR2 is SYDVKM in the germline V gene. Trimming cost V 2 bases and J 1 base, with 8 bases left between them. The chain's CDR3 is CASSLLQQNTEAFF. The CDR3 nucleotides are TGTGCCAGCAGTTTACTACAGCAGAACACTGAAGCTTTCTTT. The whole variable domain, filled in from reference TRBV28 and TRBJ1-1, reads DVKVTQSSRYLVKRTGEKVFLECVQDMDHENMFWYRQDPGLGLRLIYFSYDVKMKEKGDIPEGYSVSREKKERFSLILESASTNQTSMYLCASSLLQQNTEAFFGQGTRLTVV.

About this clone: The sample contains more than one DNA sequence encoding this CDR3. This chain uses TRBV27 with TRBJ1-2, with a weak D call TRBD1 (6 bases). There are 14 residues in the CDR3. With 4 bases removed from V and 7 bases from J, the gap between germline ends came to 16 bases. The V gene's germline CDR1 is MNHEY and CDR2 SMNVEV (reference sequence). CDR3 residues: CASSSDRAPGGYTF. The CDR3 DNA reads as TGTGCCAGCAGTTCGGACAGAGCCCCGGGTGGCTACACCTTC.